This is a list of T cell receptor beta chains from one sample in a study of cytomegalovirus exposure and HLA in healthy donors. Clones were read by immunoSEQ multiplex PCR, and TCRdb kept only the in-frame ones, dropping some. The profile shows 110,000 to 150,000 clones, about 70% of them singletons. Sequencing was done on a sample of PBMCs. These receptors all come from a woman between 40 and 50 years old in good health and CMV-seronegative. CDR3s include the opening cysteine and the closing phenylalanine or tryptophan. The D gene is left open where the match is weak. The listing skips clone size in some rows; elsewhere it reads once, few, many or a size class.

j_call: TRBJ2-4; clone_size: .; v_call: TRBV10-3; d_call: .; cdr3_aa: CAISESMTGAKNIQYF; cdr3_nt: TGTGCCATCAGTGAGTCGATGACAGGCGCCAAAAACATTCAGTACTTC
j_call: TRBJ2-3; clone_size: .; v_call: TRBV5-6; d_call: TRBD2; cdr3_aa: CASSIGTSSTDTQYF; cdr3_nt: TGTGCCAGCAGCATAGGGACTAGTAGCACAGATACGCAGTATTTT
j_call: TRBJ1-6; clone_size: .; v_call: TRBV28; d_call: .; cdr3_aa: CASSAGGAGSPLHF; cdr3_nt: TGTGCCAGCAGTGCTGGGGGGGCTGGTTCACCCCTCCACTTT
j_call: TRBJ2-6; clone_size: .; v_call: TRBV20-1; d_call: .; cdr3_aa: CSASRANVLTF; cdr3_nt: TGCAGTGCGTCTAGAGCCAACGTCCTGACTTTC
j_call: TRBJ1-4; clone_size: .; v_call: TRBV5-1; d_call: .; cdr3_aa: CASSLIGREGEKLFF; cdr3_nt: TGCGCCAGCAGCTTAATCGGCAGGGAGGGTGAAAAACTGTTTTTT
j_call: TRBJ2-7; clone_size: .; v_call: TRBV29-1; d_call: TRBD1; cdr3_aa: CSVPGTGGSSSYEQYF; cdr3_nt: TGCAGCGTGCCAGGGACAGGGGGCTCATCCTCCTACGAGCAGTACTTC
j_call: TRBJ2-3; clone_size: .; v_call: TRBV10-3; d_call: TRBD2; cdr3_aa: CAISPSGNTDTQYF; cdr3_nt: TGTGCCATCAGCCCTAGCGGCAACACAGATACGCAGTATTTT
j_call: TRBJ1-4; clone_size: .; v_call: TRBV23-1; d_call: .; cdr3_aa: CASIGATNEKLFF; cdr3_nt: TGCGCCAGCATTGGAGCAACTAATGAAAAACTGTTTTTT
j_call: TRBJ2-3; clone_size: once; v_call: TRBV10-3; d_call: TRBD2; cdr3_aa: CAIRSRTSGGPDTQYF; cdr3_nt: TGTGCCATCAGATCCCGGACTAGCGGGGGGCCGGATACGCAGTATTTT
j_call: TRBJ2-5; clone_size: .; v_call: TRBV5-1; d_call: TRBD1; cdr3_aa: CASSVGQEETQYF; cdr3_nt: TGCGCCAGCAGTGTGGGACAGGAAGAGACCCAGTACTTC
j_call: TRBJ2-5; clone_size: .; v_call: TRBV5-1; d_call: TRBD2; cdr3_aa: CASSLGTSGFQETQYF; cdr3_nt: TGCGCCAGCAGCCTAGGGACTAGCGGGTTCCAAGAGACCCAGTACTTC
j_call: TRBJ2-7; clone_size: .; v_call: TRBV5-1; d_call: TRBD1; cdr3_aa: CASSTGQAAYEQYF; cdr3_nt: TGCGCCAGCAGCACCGGACAGGCAGCCTACGAGCAGTACTTC
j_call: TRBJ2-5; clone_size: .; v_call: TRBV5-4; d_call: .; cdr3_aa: CASSWGEGAETQYF; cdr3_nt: TGTGCCAGCAGCTGGGGGGAAGGGGCCGAGACCCAGTACTTC
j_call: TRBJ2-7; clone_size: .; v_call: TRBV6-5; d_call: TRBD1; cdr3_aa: CASRPDRGRSYEQYF; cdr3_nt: TGTGCCAGCAGACCAGACAGGGGGCGATCCTACGAGCAGTACTTC
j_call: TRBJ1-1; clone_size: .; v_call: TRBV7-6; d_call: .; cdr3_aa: CASSSRVGTGGTEAFF; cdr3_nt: TGTGCCAGCAGCTCTAGGGTAGGGACCGGGGGCACTGAAGCTTTCTTT
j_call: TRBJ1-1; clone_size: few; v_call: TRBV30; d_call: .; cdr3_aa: CAWVPGDRKAFF; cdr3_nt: TGTGCCTGGGTCCCGGGGGATCGGAAAGCTTTCTTT
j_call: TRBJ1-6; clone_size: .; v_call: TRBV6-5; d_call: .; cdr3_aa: CASSAAEDNSPLHF; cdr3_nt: TGTGCCAGCAGTGCCGCCGAGGATAATTCACCCCTCCACTTT
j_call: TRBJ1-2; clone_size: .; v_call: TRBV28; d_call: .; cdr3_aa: CASNSQGTLSYGYTF; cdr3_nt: TGTGCCAGCAATTCCCAGGGTACCCTTAGCTATGGCTACACCTTC
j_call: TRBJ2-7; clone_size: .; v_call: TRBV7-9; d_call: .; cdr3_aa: CASSLSSGGTLYEQYF; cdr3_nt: TGTGCCAGCAGCTTATCGTCCGGCGGGACCTTGTACGAGCAGTACTTC
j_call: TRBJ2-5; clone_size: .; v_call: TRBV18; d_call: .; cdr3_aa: CASSRDTGEYQETQYF; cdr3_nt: TGTGCCAGCTCACGGGATACGGGGGAGTACCAAGAGACCCAGTACTTC
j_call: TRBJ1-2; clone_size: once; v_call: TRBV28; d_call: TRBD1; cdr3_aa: CASSQGQGSFDVNYGYTF; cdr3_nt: TGTGCCAGCAGTCAGGGACAGGGGAGCTTCGATGTGAACTATGGCTACACCTTC
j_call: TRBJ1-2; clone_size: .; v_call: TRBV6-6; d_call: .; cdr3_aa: CASSYSSREGYGYTF; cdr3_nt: TGTGCCAGCAGTTACTCCAGCAGGGAGGGCTATGGCTACACCTTC
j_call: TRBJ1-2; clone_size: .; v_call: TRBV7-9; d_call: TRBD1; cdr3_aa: CASSLLDRGNYGYTF; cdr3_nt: TGTGCCAGCAGCTTACTGGACAGGGGAAACTATGGCTACACCTTC
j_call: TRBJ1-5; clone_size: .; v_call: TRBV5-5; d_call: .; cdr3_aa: CASSNDRRGPQHF; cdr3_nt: TGTGCCAGCAGCAATGACCGCCGGGGGCCCCAGCATTTT
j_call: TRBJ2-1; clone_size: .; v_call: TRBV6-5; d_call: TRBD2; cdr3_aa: CASSRLAANDNEQFF; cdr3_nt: TGTGCCAGCAGTAGACTAGCGGCAAACGACAATGAGCAGTTCTTC
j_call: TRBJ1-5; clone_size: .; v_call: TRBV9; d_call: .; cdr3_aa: CASSVGTVNQPQHF; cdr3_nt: TGTGCCAGCAGCGTAGGGACAGTCAATCAGCCCCAGCATTTT
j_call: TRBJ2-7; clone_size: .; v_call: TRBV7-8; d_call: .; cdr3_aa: CASHEKRGDYEQYF; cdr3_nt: TGTGCCAGCCACGAAAAGAGAGGTGACTACGAGCAGTACTTC
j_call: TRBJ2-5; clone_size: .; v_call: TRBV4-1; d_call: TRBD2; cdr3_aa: CASSQGTSGGPKYF; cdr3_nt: TGCGCCAGCAGCCAGGGGACTAGCGGGGGTCCCAAATACTTC
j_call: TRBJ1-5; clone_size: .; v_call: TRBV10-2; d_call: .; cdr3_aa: CASSEVRVAGNQPQHF; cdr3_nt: TGCGCCAGCAGCGAGGTACGAGTGGCGGGCAATCAGCCCCAGCATTTT
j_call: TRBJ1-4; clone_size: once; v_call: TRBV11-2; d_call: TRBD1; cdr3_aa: CASSLGTGGSSEKLFF; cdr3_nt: TGTGCCAGCAGCTTAGGGACAGGGGGCTCTTCTGAAAAACTGTTTTTT
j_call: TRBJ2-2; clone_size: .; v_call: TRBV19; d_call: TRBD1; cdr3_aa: CASRRTGGKAGELFF; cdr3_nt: TGTGCCAGTAGAAGAACAGGGGGAAAAGCCGGGGAGCTGTTTTTT
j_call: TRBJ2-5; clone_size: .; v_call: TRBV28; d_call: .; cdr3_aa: CASSSSWETQYF; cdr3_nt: TGTGCCAGCAGTAGTAGTTGGGAGACCCAGTACTTC
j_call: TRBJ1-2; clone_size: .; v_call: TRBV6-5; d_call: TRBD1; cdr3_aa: CASSYTDREYGYTF; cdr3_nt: TGTGCCAGCAGTTATACAGACAGGGAGTATGGCTACACCTTC
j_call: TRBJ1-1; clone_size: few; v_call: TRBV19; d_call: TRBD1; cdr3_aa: CASAQGAATEAFF; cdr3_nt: TGTGCCTCGGCGCAGGGGGCTGCCACTGAAGCTTTCTTT
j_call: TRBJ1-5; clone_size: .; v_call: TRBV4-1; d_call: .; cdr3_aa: CASSSQVSNQPQHF; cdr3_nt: TGCGCCAGCAGTTCGCAGGTTAGCAATCAGCCCCAGCATTTT
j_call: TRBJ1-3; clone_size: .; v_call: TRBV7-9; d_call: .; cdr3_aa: CSIRGGATFSGNTIYF; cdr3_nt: TGTTCCATCCGGGGAGGGGCGACTTTTTCTGGAAACACCATATATTTT
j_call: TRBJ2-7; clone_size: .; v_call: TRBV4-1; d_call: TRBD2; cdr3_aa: CASSLSGGASADEQYF; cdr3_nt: TGCGCCAGCAGCCTTAGCGGGGGGGCCTCGGCCGACGAGCAGTACTTC